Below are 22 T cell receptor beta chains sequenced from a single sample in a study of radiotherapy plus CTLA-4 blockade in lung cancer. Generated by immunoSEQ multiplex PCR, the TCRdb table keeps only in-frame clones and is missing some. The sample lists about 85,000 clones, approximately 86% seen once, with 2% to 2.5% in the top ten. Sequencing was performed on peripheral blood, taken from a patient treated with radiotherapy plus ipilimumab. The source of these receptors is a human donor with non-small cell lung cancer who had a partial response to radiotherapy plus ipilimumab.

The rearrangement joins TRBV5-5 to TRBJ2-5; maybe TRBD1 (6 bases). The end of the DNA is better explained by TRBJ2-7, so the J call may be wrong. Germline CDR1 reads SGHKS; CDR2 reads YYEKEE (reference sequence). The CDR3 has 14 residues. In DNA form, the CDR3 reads TGTGCCAGCAGCTTGTACTTGGACAGCTACGAGCAGTACTTC. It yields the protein CASSLYLDSYEQYF.

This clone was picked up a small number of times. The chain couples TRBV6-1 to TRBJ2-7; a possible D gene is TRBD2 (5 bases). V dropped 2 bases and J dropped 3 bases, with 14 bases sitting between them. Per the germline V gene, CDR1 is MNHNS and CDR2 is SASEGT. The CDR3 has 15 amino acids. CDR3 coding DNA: TGTGCCAGCAGTGAAAGGGCTAGCTTTGGCTACGAGCAGTACTTC. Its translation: CASSERASFGYEQYF.

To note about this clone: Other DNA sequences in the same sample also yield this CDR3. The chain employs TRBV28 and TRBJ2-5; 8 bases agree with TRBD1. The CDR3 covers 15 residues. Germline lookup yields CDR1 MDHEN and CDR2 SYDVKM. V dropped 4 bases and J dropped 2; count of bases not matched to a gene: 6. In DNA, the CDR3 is TGTGCCAGCAGTTCAGCCGGGACAGGTCAAGAGACCCAGTACTTC. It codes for CASSSAGTGQETQYF. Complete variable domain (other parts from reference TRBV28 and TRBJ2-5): DVKVTQSSRYLVKRTGEKVFLECVQDMDHENMFWYRQDPGLGLRLIYFSYDVKMKEKGDIPEGYSVSREKKERFSLILESASTNQTSMYLCASSSAGTGQETQYFGPGTRLLVL.

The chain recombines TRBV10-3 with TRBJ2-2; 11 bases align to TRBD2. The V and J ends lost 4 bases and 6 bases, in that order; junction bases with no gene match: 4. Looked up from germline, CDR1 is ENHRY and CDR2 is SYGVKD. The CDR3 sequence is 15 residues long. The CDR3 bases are TGTGCCATCAGTGGTTCTAGCGGGAGGTCCGGGGAGCTGTTTTTT. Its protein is CAISGSSGRSGELFF.

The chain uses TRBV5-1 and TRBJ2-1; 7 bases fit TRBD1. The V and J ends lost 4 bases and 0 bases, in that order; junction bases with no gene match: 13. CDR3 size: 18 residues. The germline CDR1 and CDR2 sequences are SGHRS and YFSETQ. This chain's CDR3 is CASSPWRQGGYSYNEQFF. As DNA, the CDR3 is TGCGCCAGCAGCCCATGGAGACAGGGTGGTTACTCCTACAATGAGCAGTTCTTC.

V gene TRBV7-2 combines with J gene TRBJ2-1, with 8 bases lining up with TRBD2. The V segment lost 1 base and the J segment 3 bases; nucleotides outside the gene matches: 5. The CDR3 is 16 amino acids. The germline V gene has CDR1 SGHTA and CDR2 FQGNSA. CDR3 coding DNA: TGTGCCAGCAGCTTAGTGGGCGGGAGGAACTACAATGAGCAGTTCTTC. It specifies CASSLVGGRNYNEQFF.

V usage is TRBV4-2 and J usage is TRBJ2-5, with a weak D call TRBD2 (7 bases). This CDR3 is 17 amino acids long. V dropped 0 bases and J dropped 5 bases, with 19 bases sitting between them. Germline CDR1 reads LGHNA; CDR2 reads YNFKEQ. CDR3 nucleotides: TGTGCCAGCAGCCAAGATAGGGGGGGGGCAAGGGGGGAGACCCAGTACTTC. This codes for CASSQDRGGARGETQYF.

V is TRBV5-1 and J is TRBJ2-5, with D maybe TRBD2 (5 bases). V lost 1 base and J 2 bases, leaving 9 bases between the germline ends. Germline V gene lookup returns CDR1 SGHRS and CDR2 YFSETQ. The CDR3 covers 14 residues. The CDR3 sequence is CASSLKDSQETQYF. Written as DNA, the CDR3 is TGCGCCAGCAGCTTGAAGGACTCTCAAGAGACCCAGTACTTC.

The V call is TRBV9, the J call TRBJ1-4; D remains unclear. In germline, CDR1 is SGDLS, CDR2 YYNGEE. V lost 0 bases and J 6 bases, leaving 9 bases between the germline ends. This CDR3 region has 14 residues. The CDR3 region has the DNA TGTGCCAGCAGCGTAGGGTCCCGAGATGAAAAACTGTTTTTT. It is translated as CASSVGSRDEKLFF.

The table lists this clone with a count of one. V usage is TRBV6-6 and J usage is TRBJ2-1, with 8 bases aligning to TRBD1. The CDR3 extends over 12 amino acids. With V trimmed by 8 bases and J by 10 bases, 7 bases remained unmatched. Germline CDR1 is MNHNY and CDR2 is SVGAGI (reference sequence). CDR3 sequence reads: CASLNRGTEQFF. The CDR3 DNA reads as TGTGCCAGCTTGAACAGGGGGACGGAGCAGTTCTTC.

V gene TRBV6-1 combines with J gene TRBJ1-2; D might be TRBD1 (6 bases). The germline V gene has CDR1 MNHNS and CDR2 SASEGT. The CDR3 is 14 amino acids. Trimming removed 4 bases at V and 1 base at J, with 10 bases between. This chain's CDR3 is CASSATGSNYGYTF. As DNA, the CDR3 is TGTGCCAGCAGTGCTACAGGGAGTAACTATGGCTACACCTTC.

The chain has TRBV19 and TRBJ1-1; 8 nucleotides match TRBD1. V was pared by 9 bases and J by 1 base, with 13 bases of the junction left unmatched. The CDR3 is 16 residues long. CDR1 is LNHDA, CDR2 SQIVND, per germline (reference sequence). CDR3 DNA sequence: TGTGCCAGCCACTTCTTAGCAGGACAGGGGAACACTGAAGCTTTCTTT. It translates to CASHFLAGQGNTEAFF.

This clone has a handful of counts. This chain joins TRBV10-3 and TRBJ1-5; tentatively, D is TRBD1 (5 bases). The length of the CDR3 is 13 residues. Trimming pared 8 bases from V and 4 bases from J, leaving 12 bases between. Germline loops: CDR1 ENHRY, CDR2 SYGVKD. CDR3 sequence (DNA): TGTGCCATCGGGGGGACGGGGAATCAGCCCCAGCATTTT. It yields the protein CAIGGTGNQPQHF.

CDR3 residues: CATSQGTQMRARNTEAFF. CDR3 DNA sequence: TGTGCCACCAGTCAAGGGACACAAATGAGGGCTAGGAACACTGAAGCTTTCTTT. The V call is TRBV15, the J call TRBJ1-1; D might be TRBD1 (6 bases). Trimming took off 6 bases at V and 1 base at J, with 24 bases between the two ends. Germline V lookup: CDR1 LNHNV, CDR2 YYDKDF (reference sequence). The CDR3 covers 18 residues.

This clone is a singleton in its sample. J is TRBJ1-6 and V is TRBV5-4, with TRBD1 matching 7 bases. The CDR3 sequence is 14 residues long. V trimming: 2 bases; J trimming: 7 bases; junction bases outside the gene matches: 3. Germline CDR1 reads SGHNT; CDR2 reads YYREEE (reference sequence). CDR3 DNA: TGTGCCAGCAGCTTTGAGGGGGCAAATTCACCCCTCCACTTT. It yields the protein CASSFEGANSPLHF.

CDR3 DNA sequence: TGTGCCAGCAGCCCCACAGGGAACTATGGCTACACCTTC. This sequence encodes CASSPTGNYGYTF. The chain links TRBV9 to TRBJ1-2; D is possibly TRBD1 (6 bases). CDR1 SGDLS and CDR2 YYNGEE come from the germline V gene. V was pared by 4 bases and J by 2 bases, with 9 bases between. CDR3 length equals 13 residues. The variable domain in full, with the rest retrieved from reference TRBV9 and TRBJ1-2, is DSGVTQTPKHLITATGQRVTLRCSPRSGDLSVYWYQQSLDQGLQFLIQYYNGEERAKGNILERFSAQQFPDLHSELNLSSLELGDSALYFCASSPTGNYGYTFGSGTRLTVV.

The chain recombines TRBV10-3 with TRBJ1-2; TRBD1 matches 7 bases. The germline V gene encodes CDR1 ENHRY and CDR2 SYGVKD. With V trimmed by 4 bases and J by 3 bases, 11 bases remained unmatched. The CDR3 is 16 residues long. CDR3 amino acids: CAISADEGQGDYGYTF. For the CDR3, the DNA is TGTGCCATCAGTGCAGACGAGGGGCAGGGGGACTATGGCTACACCTTC.

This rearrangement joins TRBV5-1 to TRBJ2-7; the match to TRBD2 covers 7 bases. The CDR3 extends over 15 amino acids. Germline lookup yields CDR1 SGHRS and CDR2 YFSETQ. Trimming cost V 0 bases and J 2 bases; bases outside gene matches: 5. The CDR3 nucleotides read TGCGCCAGCAGCTTGGGGGGGGGAGCAGCCTACGAGCAGTACGTC. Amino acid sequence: CASSLGGGAAYEQYV.

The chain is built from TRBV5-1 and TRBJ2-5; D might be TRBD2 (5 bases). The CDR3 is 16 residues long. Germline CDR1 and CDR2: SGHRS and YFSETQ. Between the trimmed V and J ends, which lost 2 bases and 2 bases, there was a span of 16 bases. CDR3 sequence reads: CASSFRSGILQETQYF. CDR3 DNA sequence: TGCGCCAGCAGCTTTAGATCCGGGATATTGCAAGAGACCCAGTACTTC.

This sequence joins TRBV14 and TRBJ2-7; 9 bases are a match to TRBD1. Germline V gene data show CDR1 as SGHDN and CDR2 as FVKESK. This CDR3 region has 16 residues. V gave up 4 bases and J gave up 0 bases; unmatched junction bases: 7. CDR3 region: CASSLRTGAISYEQYF. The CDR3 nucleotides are TGTGCCAGCAGCCTCCGGACAGGGGCCATCTCCTACGAGCAGTACTTC.

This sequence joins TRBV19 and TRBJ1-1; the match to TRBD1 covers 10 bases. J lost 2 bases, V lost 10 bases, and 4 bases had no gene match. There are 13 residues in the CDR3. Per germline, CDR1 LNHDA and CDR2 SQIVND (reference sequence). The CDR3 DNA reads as TGTGCCACCACGACAGGGGGCAACACTGAAGCTTTCTTT. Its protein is CATTTGGNTEAFF.

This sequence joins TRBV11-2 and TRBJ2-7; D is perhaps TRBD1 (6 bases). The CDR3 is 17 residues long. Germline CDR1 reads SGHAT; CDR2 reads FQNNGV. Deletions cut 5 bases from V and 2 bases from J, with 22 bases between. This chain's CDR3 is CASSLTVQGAAAYEQYV. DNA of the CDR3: TGTGCCAGCAGCCTCACCGTACAGGGCGCGGCGGCCTACGAGCAGTACGTC.